The entry that follows covers one TCR beta chain sequence. This clone has a single count. Its antigen is unknown. There are no base qualities to consult, and no much larger clone falls within one base. Counted from cysteine to phenylalanine, this CDR3 has 15 amino acids. Only the CDR3 portion is preserved as DNA: 45 bases, with reading frame beginning at the first base. V is pruned by 6 bases and J by 4 bases, leaving 10 bases of the junction without a gene match. Sequences SNHLY (CDR1) and FYNNEI (CDR2) are obtained from the germline V gene. Whole blood was collected in K2EDTA tubes by collaborating institutions according to the institutions' own protocols. Collaborator samples were shipped for TCRbeta analysis as frozen whole blood, isolated PBMCs, or DNA extracted from either sample type. This sample is part of a study of blood T cell repertoires in COVID-19 (dated by TCRdb to the early 2020s). Some background on the complete study: Samples from collaborators originated in the United States, Italy and Spain and spanned both the acute and convalescent phases of COVID-19. The prospective study material was composed of cDNA or gDNA derived from T cells, B-cell-depleted T cells, or PBMCs. Deeply sampled blood TCRbeta repertoires from subjects exposed to, actively infected with, or recovered from COVID-19 were included in the dataset. The repertoires were released in a freely available public database meant as a resource for research on the immune response to SARS-CoV-2. Samples came from the ongoing ImmuneRACE study (first 160 participants) plus 1,254 subjects from 6 global collaborators. Nearly every sample came with metadata listing a de-identified subject ID, COVID-19 status, age in years and sex. Where available, HLA class I and class II types were taken from metadata supplied by the sample provider and were not determined by assay-based typing.

Broader findings and caveats from the paper: The quantity of clinical and demographic metadata differed by source and by participant and was supplied without curation.

TCRbeta CDR3 regions were amplified from genomic DNA by means of the immunoSEQ Assay, a bias-controlled multiplex PCR. In the original analysis: The number of nucleated cells in each sample was estimated from the amplification of reference gene primers within the assay. Sequence reads were collapsed and filtered to measure the absolute abundance of every unique TCRbeta CDR3 rearrangement. Productive Simpson clonality was computed per sample as the square root of Simpson's diversity index over productive rearrangements. TCRdb took this table from immuneACCESS and kept in-frame rearrangements with V and J called. Such tables lack part of the clones; where checked against another copy, unresolved V genes explain under half of the gap, and the rest is unexplained. For V, J and clone size, that table is used; D and trimming come from the DNA. The sample contains more than 90,000 clones, about 89% of them found a single time. The top ten hold roughly 10% of the sample.

The sequence was obtained from a woman younger than 45 with acute or convalescent COVID-19. Recombination joined TRBV2 with TRBJ2-7; 9 bases in the middle match TRBD1. The sequencing input was peripheral blood. The bases are TGTGCCAGCAGGTCGGGACAGGGAGGACGGTACGAGCAGTACTTC. Its translation is CASRSGQGGRYEQYF. Where the CDR3 stops, the reference TRBV2 and TRBJ2-7 genes take over; the full variable domain is EPEVTQTPSHQVTQMGQEVILRCVPISNHLYFYWYRQILGQKVEFLVSFYNNEISEKSEIFDDQFSVERPDGSNFTLKIRSTKLEDSAMYFCASRSGQGGRYEQYFGPGTRLTVT.